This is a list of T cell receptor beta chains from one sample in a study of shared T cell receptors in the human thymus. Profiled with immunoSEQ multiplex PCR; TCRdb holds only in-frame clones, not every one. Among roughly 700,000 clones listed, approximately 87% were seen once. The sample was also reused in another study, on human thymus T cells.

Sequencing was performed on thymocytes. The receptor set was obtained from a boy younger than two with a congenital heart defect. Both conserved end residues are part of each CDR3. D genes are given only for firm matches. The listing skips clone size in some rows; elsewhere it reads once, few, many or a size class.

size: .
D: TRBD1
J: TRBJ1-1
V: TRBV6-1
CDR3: CASSECGQGTDTEAFF
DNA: TGTGCCAGCAGTGAATGCGGACAGGGGACGGACACTGAAGCTTTCTTT

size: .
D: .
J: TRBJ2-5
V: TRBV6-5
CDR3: CASSLKGGAQETQYF
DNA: TGTGCCAGCAGTCTAAAGGGGGGGGCCCAAGAGACCCAGTACTTC

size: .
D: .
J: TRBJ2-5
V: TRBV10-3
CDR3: CATRQERETQYF
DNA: TGTGCCACTCGACAGGAAAGGGAGACCCAGTACTTC

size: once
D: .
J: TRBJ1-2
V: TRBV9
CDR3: CASSRDTLNYGYTF
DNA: TGTGCCAGCAGCCGGGACACTCTTAACTATGGCTACACCTTC

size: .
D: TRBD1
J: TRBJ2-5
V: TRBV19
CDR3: CASSHGPYLRGQTPQETQYF
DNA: TGTGCCAGTAGCCATGGACCTTATTTACGGGGACAGACTCCCCAAGAGACCCAGTACTTC

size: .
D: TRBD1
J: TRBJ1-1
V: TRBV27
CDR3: CASSPLGPPDRGLVNEAFF
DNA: TGTGCCAGCAGTCCGCTAGGTCCCCCAGACAGGGGGCTTGTTAATGAAGCTTTCTTT

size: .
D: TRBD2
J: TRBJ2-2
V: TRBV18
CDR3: CASSPLAGRAFGGELFF
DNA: TGTGCCAGCTCACCACTTGCCGGGAGGGCCTTCGGCGGGGAGCTGTTTTTT

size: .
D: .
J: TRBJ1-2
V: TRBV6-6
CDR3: CASSPWDSQANYGYTF
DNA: TGTGCCAGCAGTCCGTGGGACTCACAAGCTAACTATGGCTACACCTTC

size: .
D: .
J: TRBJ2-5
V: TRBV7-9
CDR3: CASSWPGGYPQETQYF
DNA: TGTGCCAGCAGCTGGCCTGGGGGGTACCCTCAAGAGACCCAGTACTTC

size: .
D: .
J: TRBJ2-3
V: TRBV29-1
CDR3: CSVPADTQYF
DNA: TGCAGCGTTCCCGCAGATACGCAGTATTTT

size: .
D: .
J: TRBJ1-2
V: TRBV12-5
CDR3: CASGCDLPGRVHGYTF
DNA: TGTGCTAGTGGTTGCGACCTCCCCGGCAGGGTCCATGGCTACACCTTC

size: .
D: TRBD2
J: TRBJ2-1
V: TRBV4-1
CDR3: CASSPGIAGVGDEQFF
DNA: TGCGCCAGCAGCCCTGGGATAGCGGGAGTAGGAGATGAGCAGTTCTTC

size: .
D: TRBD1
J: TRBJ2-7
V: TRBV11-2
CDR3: CASSYVIGTGGVGYEQYF
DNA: TGTGCCAGCAGCTACGTGATTGGGACAGGGGGAGTAGGGTACGAGCAGTACTTC

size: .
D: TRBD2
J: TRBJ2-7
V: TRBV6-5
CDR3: CASSYSGGKYEQYF
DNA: TGTGCCAGCAGTTACTCCGGGGGGAAGTACGAGCAGTACTTC

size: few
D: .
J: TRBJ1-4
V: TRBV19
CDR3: CASMPGMKNEKLFF
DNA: TGTGCCAGTATGCCGGGTATGAAGAATGAAAAACTGTTTTTT